This record covers a single T cell receptor beta chain. The data are from a study of blood T cell repertoires in COVID-19. Overall study context: Researchers got acute and convalescent COVID-19 samples from the United States, Italy and Spain. PBMCs, B-cell-depleted T cells, or T cells were the source of the cDNA or gDNA that made up the material.

Per the original data handling: Reference gene primer amplification yielded estimated nucleated cell counts. TCRdb's table, derived via immunoSEQ multiplex PCR, lists solely in-frame clones and lacks some. Clone size and V and J calls were adopted from that table, with D and trimming inferred from the DNA. This table holds 120,000 or so clones, roughly 91% found once. The CDR3 covers 16 residues. The receptor was isolated from a human donor in a cohort sampled during active COVID-19. V gene TRBV21-1 combines with J gene TRBJ2-1; the D segment call TRBD2 is taken from the table without a DNA check. TRBV21-1 constitutes a pseudogene. Sequencing was performed on peripheral blood. CDR3 in amino acids: CASSKGWPRGYNEQFF. In nucleotides, the CDR3 is TGTGCCAGCAGCAAAGGGTGGCCGCGGGGCTACAATGAGCAGTTCTTC.